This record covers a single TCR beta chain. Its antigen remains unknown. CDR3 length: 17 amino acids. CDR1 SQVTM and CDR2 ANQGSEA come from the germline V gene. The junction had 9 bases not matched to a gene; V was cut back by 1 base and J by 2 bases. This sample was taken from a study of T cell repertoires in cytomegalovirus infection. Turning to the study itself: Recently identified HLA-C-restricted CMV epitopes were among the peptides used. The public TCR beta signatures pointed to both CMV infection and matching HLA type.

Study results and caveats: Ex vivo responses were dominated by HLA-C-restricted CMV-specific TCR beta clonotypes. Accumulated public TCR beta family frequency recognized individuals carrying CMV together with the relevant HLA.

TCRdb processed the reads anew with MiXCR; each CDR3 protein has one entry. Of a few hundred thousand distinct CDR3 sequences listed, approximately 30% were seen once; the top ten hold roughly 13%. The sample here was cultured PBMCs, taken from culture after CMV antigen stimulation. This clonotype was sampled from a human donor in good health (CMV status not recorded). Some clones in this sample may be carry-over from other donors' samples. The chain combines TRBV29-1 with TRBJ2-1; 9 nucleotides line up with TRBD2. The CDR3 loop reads CSVEAGTSPLTYNEQFF. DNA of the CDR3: TGCAGCGTTGAAGCCGGGACTAGCCCCTTAACCTACAATGAGCAGTTCTTC.